This T cell receptor beta chain was sequenced during a study of blood T cells in healthy people across ages. Overall study results and limits: Per million T cells, TCR beta diversity dropped about linearly as age rose.

Primers used in a second PCR of roughly 6 to 11 cycles were a sample-barcoded 5' primer and a J-beta primer mix. TCRdb re-analysed the 5' RACE reads in MiXCR, keeping a single row per CDR3 protein. The sample comprises about 970,000 distinct CDR3 sequences, roughly 51% of which are singletons, and around 21% rests with the top ten. Germline V lookup: CDR1 SGHRS, CDR2 YFSETQ. The CDR3 sequence is 14 residues long. This clonotype was seen a single time. As yet, its antigen is unknown. Donors were healthy Caucasian individuals from Russia aged about 6 to 90. Staff drew ten milliliters of peripheral blood from each donor.

Input material: blood. This TCR was sampled from a woman aged 55-75 years in good health. The chain is built from TRBV5-1 and TRBJ2-1; D remains ambiguous. The J call is doubtful: the DNA matches TRBJ2-7 better. The CDR3 DNA is TGCGCCAGCAGCCCGGGTCAGGTAGACAATGAGCAGTACTTC. Protein: CASSPGQVDNEQYF.